These 6 T cell receptor beta chains were sequenced from one sample in a study of T cells in Graves' hyperthyroidism and ophthalmopathy. The investigators amplified TCR beta CDR3 regions from RNA transcripts. HTBI primers were the set used in a first-round RT-PCR of the TCR CDR3. TCRdb itself ran the multiplex PCR reads through MiXCR, one entry per CDR3 protein. The table records 500,000 to 600,000 distinct CDR3 sequences, approximately 48% of them present only once. Source material: peripheral blood or thyroid tissue (not recorded which). Every receptor here comes from an adult woman with Graves' disease, either hyperthyroidism or ophthalmopathy (not recorded which).

The genes are TRBV2 and TRBJ2-6; D is uncertain. The CDR3 spans 12 residues. CDR1 and CDR2 from the germline V gene are SNHLY and FYNNEI. With 6 bases removed from V and 9 bases from J, the gap between germline ends came to 9 bases. The CDR3 nucleotides are TGTGCCAGCAGCCCTGGGATCAACGTCCTGACTTTC. Residues: CASSPGINVLTF.

This sequence joins TRBV29-1 and TRBJ2-7; 11 bases fit TRBD1. Unmatched junction bases numbered 7, after V lost 6 bases and J lost 6 bases. Germline V gives CDR1 SQVTM, CDR2 ANQGSEA. The CDR3 is 13 residues long. The CDR3 sequence: CSVGTGGTSEQYF. The CDR3 region has the DNA TGCAGCGTGGGGACAGGGGGGACTAGCGAGCAGTACTTC.

The chain couples TRBV7-9 to TRBJ1-2; weak D call: TRBD1 (6 bases). The CDR3 length is 15 residues. The V gene's germline CDR1 is SEHNR and CDR2 FQNEAQ (reference sequence). Deletions cut 3 bases from V and 4 bases from J, with 15 bases between. CDR3 amino acids: CASSFEQGLRYGYTF. The CDR3 coding sequence is TGTGCCAGCAGCTTTGAACAGGGTCTCCGCTATGGCTACACCTTC.

There are many counts of this clonotype. The chain couples TRBV5-1 to TRBJ2-6, with D possibly matching TRBD1 (6 bases). Trimming removed 4 bases at V and 2 bases at J, with 13 bases between. The germline V gene has CDR1 SGHRS and CDR2 YFSETQ. The CDR3 has 16 residues. The CDR3 protein is CASSASTGTGANVLTF. Here the CDR3 DNA reads TGCGCCAGCAGCGCCTCAACAGGGACTGGGGCCAACGTCCTGACTTTC.

This clonotype came up many times. The rearrangement links TRBV2 to TRBJ2-2; D perhaps matches TRBD2 (6 bases). This CDR3 region has 15 residues. CDR1 SNHLY and CDR2 FYNNEI come from the germline V gene. Trimming cost V 6 bases and J 4 bases, with 15 bases left between them. CDR3 region: CASRGGPTGTGELFF. The CDR3 coding sequence is TGTGCCAGCAGGGGGGGACCCACGGGCACCGGGGAGCTGTTTTTT.

This clonotype has more than one count but fewer than ten. V and J are TRBV4-1 and TRBJ1-4, with a possible D match to TRBD1 (5 bases). The CDR3 consists of 12 residues. V was trimmed by 5 bases and J by 11 bases, leaving 12 bases between them. Germline V gene sequence: CDR1 MGHRA, CDR2 YSYEKL. CDR3 in amino acids: CASSTYAGKLFF. CDR3 nucleotides: TGCGCCAGCAGCACCTATGCAGGGAAACTGTTTTTT.